The rows below give T cell receptor beta chains drawn from one sample of a study of post-analysis software for immune sequencing data. TCRdb re-derived calls from the PCR reads in MiXCR, one entry per CDR3 protein. The table shows fewer than 850,000 distinct CDR3 sequences, with 30% occurring only once. Material for sequencing was blood. The receptors originated from a girl under 18 with multiple sclerosis. The CDR3 runs from the conserved cysteine through the conserved F or W. Each record gives: clone size, J gene, V gene, D gene, CDR3 length, CDR3 protein, CDR3 DNA. The D gene is left open where the match is weak. Only some rows state a clone size, as once, few, many or a class for expanded clones.

few | TRBJ1-4 | TRBV5-5 | NA | 14 | CASSSEGGNEKLFF | TGTGCCAGCAGCTCGGAGGGTGGTAATGAAAAACTGTTTTTT
NA | TRBJ2-5 | TRBV7-9 | TRBD2 | 16 | CASSLAGTSGGDEQYF | TGTGCCAGCAGCTTAGCTGGGACTAGCGGGGGGGATGAGCAGTACTTC
few | TRBJ2-3 | TRBV28 | TRBD1 | 18 | CASSSPGQGISSTDTQYF | TGTGCCAGCAGTTCCCCTGGACAGGGTATATCTAGCACAGATACGCAGTATTTT
many | TRBJ2-7 | TRBV20-1 | NA | 16 | CSARDLRRSSSYEQYF | TGCAGTGCTAGGGATTTGAGGCGGTCCAGCTCCTACGAGCAGTACTTC
NA | TRBJ1-5 | TRBV12-3/TRBV12-4 | NA | 12 | CASREDDQPQHF | TGTGCCAGTAGGGAAGACGATCAGCCCCAGCATTTT
NA | TRBJ2-1 | TRBV2 | NA | 8 | CARGEQFF | TGTGCCAGGGGTGAGCAGTTCTTC
NA | TRBJ2-5 | TRBV20-1 | NA | 14 | CSASRNGQQETQYF | TGCAGTGCTAGCAGAAATGGGCAGCAAGAGACCCAGTACTTC
NA | TRBJ2-7 | TRBV12-3/TRBV12-4 | NA | 17 | CASSPLGGVRSYNEQYF | TGTGCCAGCAGTCCCCTAGGGGGAGTCCGCTCCTACAATGAGCAGTACTTC
NA | TRBJ2-7 | TRBV10-3 | TRBD1 | 14 | CAISGGQGNYEQYF | TGTGCCATCAGTGGGGGACAGGGGAACTACGAGCAGTACTTC
few | TRBJ2-1 | TRBV20-1 | NA | 15 | CSAEVPVITHNEQFF | TGCAGTGCTGAGGTCCCCGTGATAACTCACAATGAGCAGTTCTTC
NA | TRBJ2-1 | TRBV24-1 | NA | 13 | CATSDKVGNEQFF | TGTGCCACCAGTGACAAGGTGGGGAATGAGCAGTTCTTC
NA | TRBJ1-1 | TRBV6-5 | NA | 13 | CASSFKPNTEAFF | TGTGCCAGCAGTTTTAAGCCGAACACTGAAGCTTTCTTT
NA | TRBJ2-3 | TRBV20-1 | NA | 15 | CSATALQGGVDTQYF | TGCAGTGCTACGGCCTTGCAGGGAGGAGTAGATACGCAGTATTTT
NA | TRBJ2-5 | TRBV28 | TRBD1 | 16 | CASSFRPDRVWETQYF | TGTGCCAGCAGTTTCCGCCCAGACAGGGTTTGGGAGACCCAGTACTTC
few | TRBJ2-7 | TRBV4-3 | NA | 16 | CASSQGLAPASYEQYF | TGCGCCAGCAGCCAAGGGTTAGCGCCCGCCTCCTACGAGCAGTACTTC
few | TRBJ2-1 | TRBV6-2/TRBV6-3 | NA | 16 | CASSFAGTHQYNEQFF | TGTGCCAGCAGCTTCGCCGGGACCCACCAGTACAATGAGCAGTTCTTC
NA | TRBJ2-1 | TRBV5-1 | NA | 14 | CASSVRGSGNEQFF | TGCGCCAGCAGCGTCCGGGGGTCAGGCAATGAGCAGTTCTTC
few | TRBJ1-2 | TRBV14 | NA | 16 | CASSQDPAGRGSGYTF | TGTGCCAGCAGCCAAGATCCGGCAGGGAGAGGCAGTGGCTACACCTTC
many | TRBJ2-3 | TRBV29-1 | NA | 11 | CSVEQPNTQYF | TGCAGCGTTGAACAACCAAATACGCAGTATTTT
NA | TRBJ2-4 | TRBV9 | TRBD1 | 14 | CASSFGQGPTEQYF | TGTGCCAGCAGTTTTGGACAGGGTCCCACGGAGCAGTACTTC